This T cell receptor beta chain was captured in a study of blood T cell repertoires in COVID-19. Study at large: Samples of COVID-19 (acute and convalescent) were obtained from the United States, Italy and Spain. From T cells, B-cell-depleted T cells, or PBMCs came the material, which was cDNA or gDNA.

Original methodology: Estimates of nucleated cell counts were drawn from the amplification of reference gene primers. This table comes from immunoSEQ multiplex PCR, and its TCRdb copy is limited to in-frame clones, with some not included. V, J and clone size reflect that table, while D and trimming were determined from the DNA. Of 70,000 to 95,000 clones listed, approximately 93% are singletons. V was shortened by 8 bases and J by 2 bases, with 11 bases between the two germline ends. Germline V gives CDR1 ENHRY, CDR2 SYGVKD. This CDR3 contains 13 residues. The chain recombines TRBV10-3 with TRBJ2-3; the D is unclear. The clonotype was recovered from a man over 45 with COVID-19, enrolled during active disease. Sequencing used peripheral blood. The CDR3 nucleotides are TGTGCCATCTCCGGCGGAATCACAGATACGCAGTATTTT. This gives the protein CAISGGITDTQYF.